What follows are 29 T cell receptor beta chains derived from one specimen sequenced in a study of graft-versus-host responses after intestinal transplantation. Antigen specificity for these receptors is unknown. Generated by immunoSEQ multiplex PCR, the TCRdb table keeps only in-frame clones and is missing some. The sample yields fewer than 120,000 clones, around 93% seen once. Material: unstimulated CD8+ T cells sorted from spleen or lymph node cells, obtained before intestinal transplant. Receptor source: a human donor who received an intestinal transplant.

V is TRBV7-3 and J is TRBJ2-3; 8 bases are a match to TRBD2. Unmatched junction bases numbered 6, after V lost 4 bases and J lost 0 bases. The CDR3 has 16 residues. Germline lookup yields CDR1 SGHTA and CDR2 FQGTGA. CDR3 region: CASSSGTSSSTDTQYF. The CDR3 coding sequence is TGTGCCAGCAGCTCAGGGACTAGTTCAAGCACAGATACGCAGTATTTT.

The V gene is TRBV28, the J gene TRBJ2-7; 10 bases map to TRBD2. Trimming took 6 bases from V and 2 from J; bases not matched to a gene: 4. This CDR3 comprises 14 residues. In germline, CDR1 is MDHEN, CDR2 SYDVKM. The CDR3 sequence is CASSLAGVAYEQYF. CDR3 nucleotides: TGTGCCAGCAGCCTAGCGGGAGTAGCCTACGAGCAGTACTTC.

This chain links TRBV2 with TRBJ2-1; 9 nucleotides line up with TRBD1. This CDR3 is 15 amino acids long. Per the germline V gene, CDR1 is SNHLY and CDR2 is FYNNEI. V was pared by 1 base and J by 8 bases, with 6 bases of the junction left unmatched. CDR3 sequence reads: CASSEGDRALDEQFF. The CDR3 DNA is TGTGCCAGCAGTGAAGGGGACAGGGCTCTTGATGAGCAGTTCTTC. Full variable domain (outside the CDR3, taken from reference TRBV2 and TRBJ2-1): EPEVTQTPSHQVTQMGQEVILRCVPISNHLYFYWYRQILGQKVEFLVSFYNNEISEKSEIFDDQFSVERPDGSNFTLKIRSTKLEDSAMYFCASSEGDRALDEQFFGPGTRLTVL.

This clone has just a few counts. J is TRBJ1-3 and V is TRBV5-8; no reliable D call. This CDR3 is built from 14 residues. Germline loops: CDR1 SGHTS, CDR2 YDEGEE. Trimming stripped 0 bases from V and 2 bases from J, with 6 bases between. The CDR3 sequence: CASSLGEAGNTIYF. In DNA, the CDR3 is TGTGCCAGCAGCTTGGGGGAGGCTGGAAACACCATATATTTT.

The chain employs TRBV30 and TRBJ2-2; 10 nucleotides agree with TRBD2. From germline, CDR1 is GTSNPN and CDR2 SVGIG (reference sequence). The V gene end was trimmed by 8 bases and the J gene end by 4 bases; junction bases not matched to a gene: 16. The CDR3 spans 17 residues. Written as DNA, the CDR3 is TGTGCCCTCTCCGCGGCTAGCGGGAGTCACGGCACCGGGGAGCTGTTTTTT. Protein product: CALSAASGSHGTGELFF.

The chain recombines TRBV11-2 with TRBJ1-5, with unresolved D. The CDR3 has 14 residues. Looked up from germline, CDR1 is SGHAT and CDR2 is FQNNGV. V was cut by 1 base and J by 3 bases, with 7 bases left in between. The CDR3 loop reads CASSLGRANQPQHF. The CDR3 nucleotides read TGTGCCAGCAGCTTAGGTAGGGCCAATCAGCCCCAGCATTTT. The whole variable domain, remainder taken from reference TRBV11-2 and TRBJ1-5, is EAGVAQSPRYKIIEKRQSVAFWCNPISGHATLYWYQQILGQGPKLLIQFQNNGVVDDSQLPKDRFSAERLKGVDSTLKIQPAKLEDSAVYLCASSLGRANQPQHFGDGTRLSIL.

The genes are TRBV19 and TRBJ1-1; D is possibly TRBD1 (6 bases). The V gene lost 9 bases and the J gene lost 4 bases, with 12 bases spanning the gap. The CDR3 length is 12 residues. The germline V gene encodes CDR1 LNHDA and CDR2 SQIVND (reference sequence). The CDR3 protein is CASLQGITEAFF. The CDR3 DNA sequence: TGTGCCAGCTTACAGGGAATCACTGAAGCTTTCTTT.

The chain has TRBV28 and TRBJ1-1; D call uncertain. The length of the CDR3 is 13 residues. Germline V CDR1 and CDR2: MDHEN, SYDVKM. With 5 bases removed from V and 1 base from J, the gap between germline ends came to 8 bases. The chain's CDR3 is CASSPYRNTEAFF. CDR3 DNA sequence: TGTGCCAGCAGTCCCTACAGGAACACTGAAGCTTTCTTT.

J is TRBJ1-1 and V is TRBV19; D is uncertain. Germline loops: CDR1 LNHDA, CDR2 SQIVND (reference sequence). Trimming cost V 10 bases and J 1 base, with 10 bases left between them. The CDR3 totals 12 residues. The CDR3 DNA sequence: TGTGCCACCAATCCAGGGAACACTGAAGCTTTCTTT. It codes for CATNPGNTEAFF. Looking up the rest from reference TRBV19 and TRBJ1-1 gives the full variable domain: DGGITQSPKYLFRKEGQNVTLSCEQNLNHDAMYWYRQDPGQGLRLIYYSQIVNDFQKGDIAEGYSVSREKKESFPLTVTSAQKNPTAFYLCATNPGNTEAFFGQGTRLTVV.

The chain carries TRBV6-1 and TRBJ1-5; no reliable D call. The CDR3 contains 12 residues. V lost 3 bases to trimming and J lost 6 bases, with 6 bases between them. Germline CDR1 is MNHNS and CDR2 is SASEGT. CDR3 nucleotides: TGTGCCAGCAGTGATGCAACTCAGCCCCAGCATTTT. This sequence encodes CASSDATQPQHF.

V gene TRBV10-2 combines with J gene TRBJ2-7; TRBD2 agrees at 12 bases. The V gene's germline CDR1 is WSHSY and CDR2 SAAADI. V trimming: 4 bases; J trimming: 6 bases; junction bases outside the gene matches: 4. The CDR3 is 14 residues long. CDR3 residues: CASSARLAGAEQYF. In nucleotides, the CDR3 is TGCGCCAGCAGTGCTAGACTAGCGGGAGCCGAGCAGTACTTC.

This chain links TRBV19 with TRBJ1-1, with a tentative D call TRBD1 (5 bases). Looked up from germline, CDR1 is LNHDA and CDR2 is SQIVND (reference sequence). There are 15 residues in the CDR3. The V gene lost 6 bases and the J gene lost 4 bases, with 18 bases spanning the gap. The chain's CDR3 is CASSLVSGALTEAFF. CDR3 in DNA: TGTGCCAGTAGCCTTGTGTCCGGGGCCCTCACTGAAGCTTTCTTT.

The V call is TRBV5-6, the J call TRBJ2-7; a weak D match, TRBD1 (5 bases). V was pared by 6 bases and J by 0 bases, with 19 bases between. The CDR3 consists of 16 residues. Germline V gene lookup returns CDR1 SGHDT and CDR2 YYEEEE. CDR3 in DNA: TGTGCCAGCACCGTCCAGGGTGGGTTAAGCTCCTACGAGCAGTACTTC. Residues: CASTVQGGLSSYEQYF.

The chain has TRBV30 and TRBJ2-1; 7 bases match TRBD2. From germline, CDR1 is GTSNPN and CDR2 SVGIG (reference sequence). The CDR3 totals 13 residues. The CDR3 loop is CAVSGGSRDEQFF. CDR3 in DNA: TGTGCAGTCTCTGGCGGGAGCCGTGATGAGCAGTTCTTC.

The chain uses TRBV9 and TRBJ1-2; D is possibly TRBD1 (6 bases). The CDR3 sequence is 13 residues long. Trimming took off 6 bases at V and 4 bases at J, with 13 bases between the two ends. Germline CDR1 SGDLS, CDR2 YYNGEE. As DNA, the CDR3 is TGTGCCAGCACAGAGGGGGTGGGCTATGGCTACACCTTC. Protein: CASTEGVGYGYTF.

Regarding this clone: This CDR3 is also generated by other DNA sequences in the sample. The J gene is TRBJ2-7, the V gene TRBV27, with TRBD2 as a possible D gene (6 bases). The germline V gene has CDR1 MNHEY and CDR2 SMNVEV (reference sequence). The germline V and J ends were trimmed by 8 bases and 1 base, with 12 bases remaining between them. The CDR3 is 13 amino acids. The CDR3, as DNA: TGTGCCAGCGGCCCTAGCGTTTCCTACGAGCAGTACTTC. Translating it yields CASGPSVSYEQYF.

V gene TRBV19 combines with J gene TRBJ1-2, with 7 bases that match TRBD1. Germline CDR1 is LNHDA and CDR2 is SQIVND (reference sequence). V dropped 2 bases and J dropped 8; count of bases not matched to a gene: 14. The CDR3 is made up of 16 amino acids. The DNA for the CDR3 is TGTGCCAGTAGTATATTTACAGGGGCAGGGGTTAAAGGCTACACCTTC. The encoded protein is CASSIFTGAGVKGYTF.

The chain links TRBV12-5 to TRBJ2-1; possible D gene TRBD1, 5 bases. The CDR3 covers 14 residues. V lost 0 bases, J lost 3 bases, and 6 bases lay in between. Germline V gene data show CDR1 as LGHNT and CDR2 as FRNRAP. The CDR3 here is CASGLVTVYNEQFF. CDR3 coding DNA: TGTGCTAGTGGTTTGGTGACAGTCTACAATGAGCAGTTCTTC.

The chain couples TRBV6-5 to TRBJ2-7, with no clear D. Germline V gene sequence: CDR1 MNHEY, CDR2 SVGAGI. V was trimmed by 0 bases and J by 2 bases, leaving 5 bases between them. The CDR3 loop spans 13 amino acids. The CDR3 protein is CASSYSRTYEQYF. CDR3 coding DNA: TGTGCCAGCAGTTACTCGAGAACCTACGAGCAGTACTTC.

The CDR3 reads CASSSTGNYEQYF. The CDR3 coding sequence is TGTGCCAGCAGCTCCACAGGGAACTACGAGCAGTACTTC. The chain couples TRBV13 to TRBJ2-7, with D possibly matching TRBD1 (6 bases). Germline CDR1 PRHDT, CDR2 FYEKMQ (reference sequence). This CDR3 spans 13 amino acids. V lost 4 bases and J 3 bases, leaving 10 bases between the germline ends.

The CDR3 nucleotides read TGTGCCAGCAGTTTATCACCCAGTAACACCGGGGAGCTGTTTTTT. This gives the protein CASSLSPSNTGELFF. The J gene is TRBJ2-2, the V gene TRBV27; D is unresolved. The CDR3 totals 15 residues. Germline V gene data show CDR1 as MNHEY and CDR2 as SMNVEV (reference sequence). The V gene lost 0 bases and the J gene lost 2 bases, with 7 bases spanning the gap.

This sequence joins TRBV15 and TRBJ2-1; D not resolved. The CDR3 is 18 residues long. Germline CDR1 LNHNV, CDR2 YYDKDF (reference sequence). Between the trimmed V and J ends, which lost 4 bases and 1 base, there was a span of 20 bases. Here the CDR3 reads CATSIYTLSMRSYNEQFF. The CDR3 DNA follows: TGTGCCACCAGCATTTACACCCTCTCCATGCGTTCCTACAATGAGCAGTTCTTC.

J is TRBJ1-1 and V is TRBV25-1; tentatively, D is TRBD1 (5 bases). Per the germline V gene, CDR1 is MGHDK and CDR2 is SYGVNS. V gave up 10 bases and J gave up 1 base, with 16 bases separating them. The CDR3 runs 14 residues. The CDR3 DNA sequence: TGTGCCAAGGCAGGGAAATTCCGGAACACTGAAGCTTTCTTT. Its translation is CAKAGKFRNTEAFF. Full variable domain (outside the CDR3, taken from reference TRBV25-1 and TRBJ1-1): EADIYQTPRYLVIGTGKKITLECSQTMGHDKMYWYQQDPGMELHLIHYSYGVNSTEKGDLSSESTVSRIRTEHFPLTLESARPSHTSQYLCAKAGKFRNTEAFFGQGTRLTVV.

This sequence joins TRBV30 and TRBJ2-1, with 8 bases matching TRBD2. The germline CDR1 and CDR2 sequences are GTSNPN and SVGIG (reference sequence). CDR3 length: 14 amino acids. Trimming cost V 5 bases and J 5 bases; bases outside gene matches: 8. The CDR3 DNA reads TGTGCCTGGGATATAGCGGGACCAAACAATGAGCAGTTCTTC. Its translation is CAWDIAGPNNEQFF.

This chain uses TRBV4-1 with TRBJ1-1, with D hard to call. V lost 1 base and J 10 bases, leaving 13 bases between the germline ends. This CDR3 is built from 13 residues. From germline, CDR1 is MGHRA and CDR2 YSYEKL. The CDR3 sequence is CASSQGRESGAFF. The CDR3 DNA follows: TGCGCCAGCAGCCAAGGAAGGGAGTCGGGAGCTTTCTTT.

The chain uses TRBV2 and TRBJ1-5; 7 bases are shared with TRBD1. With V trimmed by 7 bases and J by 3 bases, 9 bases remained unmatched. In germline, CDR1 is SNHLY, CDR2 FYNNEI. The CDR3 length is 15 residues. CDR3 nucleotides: TGTGCCAGCAAATCCCGGGACAGCTCCAATCAGCCCCAGCATTTT. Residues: CASKSRDSSNQPQHF.

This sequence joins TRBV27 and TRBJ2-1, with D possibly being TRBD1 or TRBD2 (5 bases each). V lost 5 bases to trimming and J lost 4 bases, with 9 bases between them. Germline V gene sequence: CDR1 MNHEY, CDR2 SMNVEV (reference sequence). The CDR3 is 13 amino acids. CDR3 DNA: TGTGCCAGCAGTCGGGACGCATACAATGAGCAGTTCTTC. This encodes CASSRDAYNEQFF.

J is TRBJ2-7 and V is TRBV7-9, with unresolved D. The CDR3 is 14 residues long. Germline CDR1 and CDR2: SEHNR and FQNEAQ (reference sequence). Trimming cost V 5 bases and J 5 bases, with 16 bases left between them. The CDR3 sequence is CASSPPPSRDEQYF. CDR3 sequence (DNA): TGTGCCAGCAGCCCACCTCCGTCCCGAGACGAGCAGTACTTC.

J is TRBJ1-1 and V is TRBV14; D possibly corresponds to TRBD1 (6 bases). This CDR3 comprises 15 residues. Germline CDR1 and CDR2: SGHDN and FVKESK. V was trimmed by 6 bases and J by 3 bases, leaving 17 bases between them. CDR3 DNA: TGTGCCAGCAGTCAATACAGGTCAGGGGACACTGAAGCTTTCTTT. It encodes CASSQYRSGDTEAFF.